The sequence of this T cell receptor (beta chain) was determined in a study of cytomegalovirus exposure and HLA in healthy donors. The CDR3 sequence is 14 residues long. The germline V gene encodes CDR1 SGHRS and CDR2 YFSETQ. V shed 4 bases and J 8 bases; nucleotides not matched to a gene: 6. Primers for the PCR totalled 60 Vbeta and 13 Jbeta. Some clones are missing from TCRdb's copy, which holds only in-frame ones; the method was immunoSEQ multiplex PCR. In the table there are tens of thousands of clones, approximately 90% of which are singletons. Material for sequencing was PBMCs. This receptor was obtained from a woman aged 25 to 45 in good health and CMV-seropositive. This sequence joins TRBV5-1 and TRBJ2-1, with TRBD1 matching over 10 bases. Here the CDR3 reads CASSAGQGKDEQFF. The CDR3 DNA reads as TGCGCCAGCAGCGCGGGACAGGGGAAGGATGAGCAGTTCTTC.